This T cell receptor beta chain appears in the sequencing data of a study of type 1 regulatory T cells. Study in general: This in vitro CD4 product, T-allo10, is enriched for Tr1 cells and alloantigen-specific.

CDR1 and CDR2 from the germline V gene are SGHTA and FQGNSA. The CDR3 has 16 amino acids. V was cut by 0 bases and J by 4 bases, with 13 bases left in between. The study's findings and limits: Compared with non-type 1 regulatory T cells, type 1 regulatory T cells showed a more restricted TCR repertoire.

Of note for this clonotype: The antigen remains undetermined.

TCRdb itself ran the reads through MiXCR, one entry per CDR3 protein. Of around 65,000 distinct CDR3 sequences in the sample, approximately 47% were seen once. V is TRBV7-2 and J is TRBJ2-1, with D possibly matching TRBD2 (7 bases). Sequencing was performed on cultured non-Tr1 T cells, either the whole culture or a sorted T cell fraction (not recorded which). The receptor was isolated from a human donor in good health. CDR3 amino acids: CASSLAAGAIYNEQFF. The DNA for the CDR3 is TGTGCCAGCAGCTTAGCGGCGGGGGCCATATACAATGAGCAGTTCTTC.